The 18 T cell receptor beta chains in this list originate from one sample, sequenced in a study of cytomegalovirus exposure and HLA in healthy donors. Primers for the PCR totalled 60 Vbeta and 13 Jbeta. Some clones are missing from TCRdb's copy, which holds only in-frame ones; the method was immunoSEQ multiplex PCR. The table has roughly 110,000 clones, 81% seen once. Sample: PBMCs. The receptors were gathered from a man aged 25 to 40 in good health and CMV-seronegative.

This sequence joins TRBV10-3 and TRBJ2-4; D perhaps matches TRBD2 (5 bases). Germline CDR1 is ENHRY and CDR2 is SYGVKD. The CDR3 loop spans 11 amino acids. The CDR3, as DNA: TGTCGGGCGGGAGCCAAAAACATTCAGTACTTC. It is translated as CRAGAKNIQYF.

This rearrangement joins TRBV6-5 to TRBJ2-3; 8 bases agree with TRBD1. The germline CDR1 and CDR2 sequences are MNHEY and SVGAGI. The CDR3 totals 14 residues. Trimming at V came to 5 bases and at J to 1 base, leaving 2 bases not matched to a gene. The chain's CDR3 is CASSVTGGTDTQYF. DNA of the CDR3: TGTGCCAGCAGTGTGACAGGGGGCACAGATACGCAGTATTTT.

The V gene is TRBV10-2, the J gene TRBJ1-2, with D uncertain. Germline V lookup: CDR1 WSHSY, CDR2 SAAADI. The CDR3 is 15 amino acids. The V and J ends lost 8 bases and 2 bases respectively, with 18 bases between them. Written as DNA, the CDR3 is TGCGCCAGCGGGGAAAACGCGGGGTTAAACTATGGCTACACCTTC. Translation gives CASGENAGLNYGYTF.

In this sample, this clone turned up a few times. This sequence joins TRBV6-6 and TRBJ1-1; D is possibly TRBD1 (5 bases). V was clipped by 7 bases and J by 6 bases, with 15 bases between them. The CDR3 has 13 amino acids. Germline loops: CDR1 MNHNY, CDR2 SVGAGI (reference sequence). The chain's CDR3 is CASIPPGEPEAFF. The CDR3 DNA reads TGTGCCAGCATCCCCCCGGGGGAGCCTGAAGCTTTCTTT.

This sequence joins TRBV28 and TRBJ2-3, with D possibly matching TRBD2 (5 bases). From germline, CDR1 is MDHEN and CDR2 SYDVKM. V gave up 7 bases and J gave up 5 bases, with 16 bases separating them. The CDR3 is 14 residues long. The CDR3 nucleotides read TGTGCCAGCAATCCCCGCGGAGGTCAAGATACGCAGTATTTT. Its protein product is CASNPRGGQDTQYF.

The chain carries TRBV6-1 and TRBJ2-2, with 8 bases lining up with TRBD1. The CDR3 sequence is 16 residues long. V trimming: 4 bases; J trimming: 4 bases; junction bases outside the gene matches: 8. Germline-derived CDR1 and CDR2 are MNHNS and SASEGT. The CDR3 DNA sequence: TGTGCCAGCAGTGCCCAGACAGGGGCGGGCACCGGGGAGCTGTTTTTT. Residues: CASSAQTGAGTGELFF.

The chain couples TRBV11-2 to TRBJ2-2; 8 bases align to TRBD2. The trim removed 5 bases at V and 7 bases at J, leaving 15 bases unmatched. CDR3 length equals 17 residues. CDR1 is SGHAT, CDR2 FQNNGV, per germline. The CDR3 sequence is CASSLTPGGAWGGELFF. The CDR3 coding sequence is TGTGCCAGCAGCCTCACTCCCGGGGGGGCCTGGGGCGGGGAGCTGTTTTTT.

V gene TRBV10-1 combines with J gene TRBJ2-5, with D perhaps TRBD2 (5 bases). V lost 3 bases to trimming and J lost 5 bases, with 13 bases between them. Germline V gene sequence: CDR1 WNHNN, CDR2 SYGVQD (reference sequence). The CDR3 consists of 14 residues. CDR3 DNA: TGCGCCAGCAGTGAAAACTACCCGGGGGAGACCCAGTACTTC. Translated, it gives CASSENYPGETQYF.

J is TRBJ1-1 and V is TRBV5-4; D is unresolved. The CDR3 length is 14 residues. Trimming left V 6 bases short and J 0 bases short, with 12 bases between. In germline, CDR1 is SGHNT, CDR2 YYREEE (reference sequence). The CDR3 region is CASTVGPMNTEAFF. CDR3 sequence (DNA): TGTGCCAGCACCGTCGGTCCCATGAACACTGAAGCTTTCTTT.

This clone has more than one count but fewer than ten. The rearrangement uses TRBV5-6 and TRBJ2-7; D unclear. There are 16 residues in the CDR3. Per the germline V gene, CDR1 is SGHDT and CDR2 is YYEEEE. The V gene lost 1 base and the J gene lost 2 bases, with 16 bases spanning the gap. This chain's CDR3 is CASSLTIARMTYEQYF. CDR3 nucleotide sequence: TGTGCCAGCAGCTTGACTATAGCTAGAATGACCTACGAGCAGTACTTC. The full variable domain, with the rest looked up from reference TRBV5-6 and TRBJ2-7, is DAGVTQSPTHLIKTRGQQVTLRCSPKSGHDTVSWYQQALGQGPQFIFQYYEEEERQRGNFPDRFSGHQFPNYSSELNVNALLLGDSALYLCASSLTIARMTYEQYFGPGTRLTVT.

The chain is built from TRBV25-1 and TRBJ2-7; D is unclear. Germline CDR1 and CDR2: MGHDK and SYGVNS. V shed 0 bases and J shed 5 bases, with 11 bases lying between them. The CDR3 length is 14 residues. The CDR3 loop is CASSEYKVTNEQYF. The CDR3 region has the DNA TGTGCCAGCAGTGAATATAAGGTGACAAACGAGCAGTACTTC.

The chain links TRBV11-2 to TRBJ2-5; 8 bases are a match to TRBD2. The CDR3 loop spans 16 amino acids. Germline V CDR1 and CDR2: SGHAT, FQNNGV. The J segment lost 5 bases and the V segment lost 2 bases, leaving 10 bases of the junction unmatched. The CDR3 coding sequence is TGTGCCAGCAGCTTAAGGCCCATGACTAGCGCGGAGACCCAGTACTTC. Translation: CASSLRPMTSAETQYF.

The V and J genes are TRBV28 and TRBJ2-3, with a weak D call TRBD1 (6 bases). There are 13 residues in the CDR3. The V and J ends lost 6 bases and 4 bases respectively, with 11 bases between them. Germline V gives CDR1 MDHEN, CDR2 SYDVKM. CDR3 in DNA: TGTGCCAGCAGGACAGGATGGGCAGATACGCAGTATTTT. Translated: CASRTGWADTQYF.

The chain joins TRBV21-1 to TRBJ2-1; TRBD1 is the table's D call and was not checked against the DNA. TRBV21-1 represents a pseudogene. This CDR3 has 16 amino acids. This CDR3 is CASSIPRTGDYNEQFF. The CDR3 nucleotides read TGTGCCAGCAGCATCCCCCGGACAGGGGACTACAATGAGCAGTTCTTC.

The chain combines TRBV29-1 with TRBJ1-1; D possibly corresponds to TRBD1 (6 bases). The germline V and J ends were trimmed by 7 bases and 4 bases, with 19 bases remaining between them. The germline CDR1 and CDR2 sequences are SQVTM and ANQGSEA. The CDR3 is 14 residues long. The CDR3 coding sequence is TGCAGCGCCCGAACGGGGGGGGCGATCACTGAAGCTTTCTTT. This codes for CSARTGGAITEAFF.

J is TRBJ2-1 and V is TRBV9; 13 bases fit TRBD2. The CDR3 covers 15 residues. The germline V gene encodes CDR1 SGDLS and CDR2 YYNGEE. Trimming removed 3 bases from V and 6 bases from J; junction bases left unmatched: 3. The CDR3 coding sequence is TGTGCCAGCAGCGGGACTAGCGGGAGAGTCAATGAGCAGTTCTTC. This gives the protein CASSGTSGRVNEQFF. Full variable domain (remainder filled in from reference TRBV9 and TRBJ2-1): DSGVTQTPKHLITATGQRVTLRCSPRSGDLSVYWYQQSLDQGLQFLIQYYNGEERAKGNILERFSAQQFPDLHSELNLSSLELGDSALYFCASSGTSGRVNEQFFGPGTRLTVL.

The V call is TRBV6-1, the J call TRBJ1-1; D gene uncertain. This CDR3 region has 9 residues. Germline CDR1 is MNHNS and CDR2 is SASEGT. V dropped 7 bases and J dropped 11 bases, with 8 bases sitting between them. CDR3 residues: CASNERAFF. The CDR3 region has the DNA TGTGCCAGCAACGAGAGGGCTTTCTTT.

This clone was counted only a few times. The rearrangement uses TRBV6-5 and TRBJ2-6; TRBD1 aligns across 7 bases. Germline trimming cut 5 bases from V and 2 bases from J; bases unmatched to any gene: 3. Germline loops: CDR1 MNHEY, CDR2 SVGAGI. CDR3 length: 15 amino acids. CDR3 bases: TGTGCCAGCAGTCGCGACAGGGCTGGGGCCAACGTCCTGACTTTC. This encodes CASSRDRAGANVLTF.